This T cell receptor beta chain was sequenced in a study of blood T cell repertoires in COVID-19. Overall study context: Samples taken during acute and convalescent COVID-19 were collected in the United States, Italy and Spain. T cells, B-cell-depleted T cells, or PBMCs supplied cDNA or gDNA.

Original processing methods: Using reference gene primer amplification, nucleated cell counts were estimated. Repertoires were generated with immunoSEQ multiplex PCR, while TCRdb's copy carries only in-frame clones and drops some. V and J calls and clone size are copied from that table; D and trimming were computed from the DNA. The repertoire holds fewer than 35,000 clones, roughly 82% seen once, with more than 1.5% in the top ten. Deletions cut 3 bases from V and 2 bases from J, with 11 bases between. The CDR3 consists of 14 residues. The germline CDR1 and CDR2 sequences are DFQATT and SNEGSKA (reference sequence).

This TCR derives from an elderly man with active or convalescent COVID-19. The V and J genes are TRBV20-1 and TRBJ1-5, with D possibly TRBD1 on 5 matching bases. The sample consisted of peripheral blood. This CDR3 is CSASSGDGNQPQHF. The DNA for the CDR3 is TGCAGTGCTAGTTCGGGGGACGGCAATCAGCCCCAGCATTTT.